One and the same sample provided the 11 T cell receptor beta chains below, sequenced in a study of CXCR3 chemokines and chemotherapy response in bladder cancer (dated by TCRdb to the early 2020s). Library prep was done by PCR. These reads were obtained on an Illumina HiSeq 2500. The public reads were quality trimmed at Q25 with fastp and then assembled into clones with MiXCR by TCRdb, keeping productive beta chains. When rows share a CDR3 protein, they turn into one entry using the most common DNA and genes. This sample has over 2,000 distinct CDR3 sequences in its table, and 6.5% to 9% of those were observed once. The top ten clonotypes cover around 30% of the sample. The sample here was taken from a patient whose treatment included neoadjuvant chemotherapy. The receptors were gathered from a human donor with bladder cancer that responded to neoadjuvant chemotherapy.

Ten or more counts support this clonotype. The gene calls are TRBV18 and TRBJ2-7; D not resolved. CDR1 is KGHSH and CDR2 is LQKENI in the germline V gene. V lost 3 bases and J lost 2, with 8 bases in between. This CDR3 contains 13 residues. In nucleotides, the CDR3 is TGTGCCAGCTCACCTGCTGGGGCCTACGAGCAGTACTTC. Translation: CASSPAGAYEQYF.

This clonotype was detected ten times or more. The V gene is TRBV6-1, the J gene TRBJ2-7; D is possibly TRBD2 (5 bases). V lost 2 bases, J lost 0 bases, and 11 bases lay in between. The CDR3 covers 15 residues. Per the germline V gene, CDR1 is MNHNS and CDR2 is SASEGT. In DNA, the CDR3 is TGTGCCAGCAGTGAATCCAGCGGTAACTCCTACGAGCAGTACTTC. Its translation is CASSESSGNSYEQYF.

This clonotype has at least ten counts. The chain has TRBV5-6 and TRBJ1-5; D not certain. Germline lookup yields CDR1 SGHDT and CDR2 YYEEEE. Trimming cost V 0 bases and J 1 base, with 2 bases left between them. The CDR3 runs to 13 residues. CDR3 in amino acids: CASSLGSNQPQHF. The DNA of the CDR3 is TGTGCCAGCAGCTTGGGCAGCAATCAGCCCCAGCATTTT.

This clonotype was observed at least ten times. The V gene is TRBV10-3, the J gene TRBJ1-5, with a tentative D call TRBD1 (6 bases). This CDR3 contains 17 residues. The ends were cut back, 8 bases at V and 0 bases at J, with 20 bases in the middle. Germline V gives CDR1 ENHRY, CDR2 SYGVKD. CDR3 in DNA: TGTGCCATCGGCGGCAGGGGATCCTCGATTAGCAATCAGCCCCAGCATTTT. Its protein product is CAIGGRGSSISNQPQHF.

This clonotype was seen many times. The CDR3 DNA reads TGTGCCAGCAGCTTAGCGAGCGGGAGGGGACAAGAGACCCAGTACTTC. This encodes CASSLASGRGQETQYF. The J gene is TRBJ2-5, the V gene TRBV7-2; 10 bases fit TRBD2. The CDR3 has 16 amino acids. Germline V gene sequence: CDR1 SGHTA, CDR2 FQGNSA. V lost 0 bases, J lost 2 bases, and 3 bases stayed unmatched.

This clonotype occurred a few times. The rearrangement links TRBV20-1 to TRBJ2-3; possible D gene TRBD2, 6 bases. This CDR3 spans 16 amino acids. V gave up 0 bases and J gave up 2 bases, with 15 bases separating them. Germline V gene lookup returns CDR1 DFQATT and CDR2 SNEGSKA (reference sequence). The DNA for the CDR3 is TGCAGTGCTAGAGATCGGGCGGGAACCTCCACAGATACGCAGTATTTT. This codes for CSARDRAGTSTDTQYF.

There are a few counts of this clonotype. This chain connects TRBV30 to TRBJ1-5; TRBD1 matches at 8 bases. The CDR3 is made up of 15 amino acids. Germline V gene sequence: CDR1 GTSNPN, CDR2 SVGIG (reference sequence). After removal of 5 bases from V and 4 bases from J, the junction contained 10 bases not matched to a gene. The CDR3 coding sequence is TGTGCCTGGGCAACCGGACAGGGTCGGAATCAGCCCCAGCATTTT. It specifies CAWATGQGRNQPQHF.

This clonotype qualifies as medium-sized. The chain recombines TRBV13 with TRBJ1-2, with TRBD1 matching 7 bases. Germline V lookup: CDR1 PRHDT, CDR2 FYEKMQ (reference sequence). J was trimmed by 6 bases and V by 5 bases; bases with no gene match: 12. The CDR3 covers 15 residues. CDR3 amino acids: CASSALTGDINGYTF. The CDR3 bases are TGTGCCAGCAGCGCGTTAACAGGGGATATTAATGGCTACACCTTC. The variable domain in full, with the rest retrieved from reference TRBV13 and TRBJ1-2, is AAGVIQSPRHLIKEKRETATLKCYPIPRHDTVYWYQQGPGQDPQFLISFYEKMQSDKGSIPDRFSAQQFSDYHSELNMSSLELGDSALYFCASSALTGDINGYTFGSGTRLTVV.

This clonotype came up many times. This chain joins TRBV6-5 and TRBJ1-2; weak D call: TRBD1 (5 bases). Per germline, CDR1 MNHEY and CDR2 SVGAGI. V lost 2 bases and J lost 3, with 28 bases in between. The CDR3 extends over 20 amino acids. The CDR3 DNA reads as TGTGCCAGCAGTTACACGTATATACTCCCTTGGGGGTCTGCGGACTATGGCTACACCTTC. The encoded protein is CASSYTYILPWGSADYGYTF.

This clonotype was seen repeatedly, ten times or more. The chain combines TRBV6-6 with TRBJ2-1; D is unresolved. There are 14 residues in the CDR3. Germline CDR1 and CDR2: MNHNY and SVGAGI (reference sequence). V shed 2 bases and J shed 6 bases, with 11 bases lying between them. The CDR3 reads CASSYPPRLNEQFF. The CDR3 DNA follows: TGTGCCAGCAGTTACCCCCCCCGTCTCAATGAGCAGTTCTTC.

This clonotype was detected many times. The CDR3 DNA sequence: TGTGCCAGTAGTATATGGCTCGATCAGCCCCAGCATTTT. This codes for CASSIWLDQPQHF. The chain links TRBV19 to TRBJ1-5; no clear D. V was clipped by 2 bases and J by 5 bases, with 7 bases between them. CDR1 LNHDA and CDR2 SQIVND come from the germline V gene (reference sequence). The CDR3 sequence is 13 residues long.